Below are 27 T cell receptor beta chains sequenced from a single sample in a study of blood T cell repertoires in COVID-19 (dated by TCRdb to 2020 to 2022). The protocol used for the library was the immunoSEQ multiplex PCR assay. TCRdb retrieved this table from immuneACCESS and kept in-frame rearrangements only. Not all clones are present; in checked studies, unresolved V genes account for under half, and no reason is known for the remainder. This sample holds some 350,000 clones; 87% were observed only once. The ten largest make up just under 6.5% of the sample. The sequencing input was peripheral blood. All receptors come from a woman aged 45 to 65 with COVID-19, enrolled during active disease.

This clone showed up just once. The chain uses TRBV3-1 (or the pseudogene TRBV3-2) and TRBJ2-4; 13 nucleotides line up with TRBD2. Unmatched junction bases numbered 9, after V lost 1 base and J lost 0 bases. The V gene's germline CDR1 is LGHDT and CDR2 YNNKEL (reference sequence). The CDR3 sequence is 20 residues long. CDR3 nucleotides: TGTGCCAGCAGCCAAGCGGTGGGGACTAGCGGGATACCAGCCAAAAACATTCAGTACTTC. Its translation is CASSQAVGTSGIPAKNIQYF.

The chain is built from TRBV3-1 (or the pseudogene TRBV3-2) and TRBJ2-5; 9 positions agree with TRBD2. This CDR3 comprises 13 residues. Trimming at V came to 4 bases and at J to 7 bases, leaving 4 bases not matched to a gene. Germline assignment: CDR1 LGHDT and CDR2 YNNKEL (reference sequence). CDR3 sequence reads: CASSLRREGTQYF. Written as DNA, the CDR3 is TGTGCCAGCAGCCTTCGGCGGGAGGGGACCCAGTACTTC.

This chain joins TRBV5-1 and TRBJ2-2; 9 bases agree with TRBD1. The V and J ends lost 4 bases and 6 bases, in that order; junction bases with no gene match: 19. CDR3 size: 19 residues. Germline CDR1 and CDR2: SGHRS and YFSETQ. The CDR3 reads CASSRYERSTGQGPGELFF. In DNA, the CDR3 is TGCGCCAGCAGCCGCTACGAGAGATCCACGGGACAGGGCCCCGGGGAGCTGTTTTTT.

This chain uses TRBV18 with TRBJ1-2; a weak D match, TRBD1 (5 bases). This CDR3 is built from 14 residues. Per the germline V gene, CDR1 is KGHSH and CDR2 is LQKENI. The V end lost 3 bases, the J end lost 2 bases, and 10 bases lay between the germline ends. CDR3 sequence: CASSPTAGNYGYTF. DNA of the CDR3: TGTGCCAGCTCACCCACGGCAGGGAACTATGGCTACACCTTC.

V usage is TRBV5-6 and J usage is TRBJ2-5, with 8 positions matching TRBD1. The trim removed 4 bases at V and 5 bases at J, leaving 13 bases unmatched. This CDR3 has 16 amino acids. Germline V gene lookup returns CDR1 SGHDT and CDR2 YYEEEE. This chain's CDR3 is CASSRDTGGFGETQYF. CDR3 DNA sequence: TGTGCCAGCAGCCGGGACACAGGGGGTTTTGGGGAGACCCAGTACTTC.

V is TRBV19 and J is TRBJ2-1; 7 nucleotides match TRBD2. V trimming: 7 bases; J trimming: 1 base; junction bases outside the gene matches: 7. This CDR3 spans 15 amino acids. CDR1 and CDR2 (germline): LNHDA, SQIVND (reference sequence). In DNA form, the CDR3 reads TGTGCCAGTATAAGACCGGGAGGTTCCTACAATGAGCAGTTCTTC. Amino acids: CASIRPGGSYNEQFF.

V is TRBV11-2 and J is TRBJ2-1, with TRBD1 as a possible D gene (6 bases). The CDR3 has 12 amino acids. V was trimmed by 5 bases and J by 9 bases, leaving 11 bases between them. Germline V gene lookup returns CDR1 SGHAT and CDR2 FQNNGV. CDR3: CASSGRGGEQFF. CDR3 nucleotides: TGTGCCAGCAGCGGCAGGGGCGGTGAGCAGTTCTTC.

There are a few counts of this clone. The gene calls are TRBV7-9 and TRBJ2-7; no clear D. Germline CDR1 and CDR2: SEHNR and FQNEAQ (reference sequence). The CDR3 sequence is 13 residues long. Trimming removed 5 bases at V and 3 bases at J, with 11 bases between. The CDR3 bases are TGTGCCAGCAGCCTCAGTGATGGCTACGAGCAGTACTTC. Translating gives CASSLSDGYEQYF.

As DNA, the CDR3 is TGCAGTGCTAGTCTCTCGGGAGCGTCGGACACCGGGGAGCTGTTTTTT. This gives the protein CSASLSGASDTGELFF. The V call is TRBV20-1, the J call TRBJ2-2, with D possibly TRBD2 on 6 matching bases. Germline V gene data show CDR1 as DFQATT and CDR2 as SNEGSKA (reference sequence). The CDR3 runs to 16 residues. V lost 3 bases and J 3 bases, leaving 17 bases between the germline ends.

This clone was seen only a few times. V and J are TRBV19 and TRBJ2-7, with D perhaps TRBD1 (6 bases). CDR1 LNHDA and CDR2 SQIVND come from the germline V gene (reference sequence). The CDR3 runs to 14 residues. The germline V and J ends were trimmed by 4 bases and 0 bases, with 10 bases remaining between them. As DNA, the CDR3 is TGTGCCAGTAGTAGTACAGGGAGCTCCTACGAGCAGTACTTC. Amino acids: CASSSTGSSYEQYF. Together with reference TRBV19 and TRBJ2-7, the CDR3 gives the full variable domain: DGGITQSPKYLFRKEGQNVTLSCEQNLNHDAMYWYRQDPGQGLRLIYYSQIVNDFQKGDIAEGYSVSREKKESFPLTVTSAQKNPTAFYLCASSSTGSSYEQYFGPGTRLTVT.

The V gene is TRBV19, the J gene TRBJ1-2; 8 bases align to TRBD1. Germline CDR1 is LNHDA and CDR2 is SQIVND (reference sequence). V was pared by 7 bases and J by 3 bases, with 4 bases of the junction left unmatched. This CDR3 has 13 amino acids. CDR3 in DNA: TGTGCCAGTAACCGGGACAGGTACTATGGCTACACCTTC. Translation gives CASNRDRYYGYTF.

This chain links TRBV19 with TRBJ2-3; tentative D call: TRBD2 (5 bases). CDR1 and CDR2 from the germline V gene are LNHDA and SQIVND (reference sequence). The CDR3 covers 14 residues. V dropped 2 bases and J dropped 6 bases, with 12 bases sitting between them. The CDR3 DNA reads TGTGCCAGTAGTATACAGGCTCCGGGGGATACGCAGTATTTT. This gives the protein CASSIQAPGDTQYF.

The chain joins TRBV3-1 (or the pseudogene TRBV3-2) to TRBJ2-7, with 7 bases fitting TRBD2. The ends lost 4 bases at V and 1 base at J; junction bases unmatched: 4. Germline values: CDR1 LGHDT, CDR2 YNNKEL (reference sequence). CDR3 size: 14 residues. DNA for the CDR3: TGTGCCAGCAGCCTCGGGGGGACTTCCTACGAGCAGTACTTC. Protein sequence: CASSLGGTSYEQYF.

This CDR3 reads CASSVGAGEAFF. The DNA for the CDR3 is TGTGCCAGTAGTGTAGGGGCGGGAGAAGCTTTCTTT. The chain joins TRBV19 to TRBJ1-1; D is possibly TRBD1 (5 bases). The CDR3 has 12 residues. Germline CDR1 LNHDA, CDR2 SQIVND (reference sequence). Trimming took off 5 bases at V and 8 bases at J, with 12 bases between the two ends.

The chain recombines TRBV13 with TRBJ2-1; 12 bases agree with TRBD2. Germline values: CDR1 PRHDT, CDR2 FYEKMQ (reference sequence). The CDR3 runs 15 residues. J lost 9 bases, V lost 1 base, and 4 bases had no gene match. The CDR3 here is CASSLDATSGSEQFF. In nucleotides, the CDR3 is TGTGCCAGCAGCTTAGATGCGACTAGCGGGAGTGAGCAGTTCTTC.

This chain connects TRBV6-6 to TRBJ2-3; 7 bases line up with TRBD1. CDR3 length: 16 residues. The germline V gene has CDR1 MNHNY and CDR2 SVGAGI (reference sequence). Unmatched junction bases numbered 10, after V lost 5 bases and J lost 2 bases. The DNA for the CDR3 is TGTGCCAGCAGTCCAACGACAGGGACCACCACAGATACGCAGTATTTT. It specifies CASSPTTGTTTDTQYF.

V usage is TRBV5-4 and J usage is TRBJ1-3; possibly TRBD1 for D (6 bases). The CDR3 totals 14 residues. The V gene lost 3 bases and the J gene lost 4 bases, with 11 bases spanning the gap. CDR1 SGHNT and CDR2 YYREEE come from the germline V gene (reference sequence). The CDR3 reads CASSSTGYGNTIYF. The DNA of the CDR3 is TGTGCCAGCAGCTCTACAGGGTACGGAAACACCATATATTTT.

This clone was detected only a few times. The chain joins TRBV27 to TRBJ1-5; maybe TRBD1 (6 bases). The V end lost 3 bases, the J end lost 5 bases, and 17 bases lay between the germline ends. This CDR3 has 16 amino acids. In germline, CDR1 is MNHEY, CDR2 SMNVEV (reference sequence). The CDR3 sequence is CASSFSGRGVYQPQHF. The DNA of the CDR3 is TGTGCCAGCAGTTTCTCCGGCAGGGGCGTTTATCAGCCCCAGCATTTT.

This chain links TRBV7-9 with TRBJ2-7, with 7 bases that match TRBD1. CDR3 length equals 13 residues. The V segment lost 7 bases and the J segment 3 bases; nucleotides outside the gene matches: 6. Germline V gene data show CDR1 as SEHNR and CDR2 as FQNEAQ (reference sequence). In nucleotides, the CDR3 is TGTGCCAGCATGCTCCAGGGGGTCTACGAGCAGTACTTC. It is translated as CASMLQGVYEQYF.

The V gene is TRBV6-6, the J gene TRBJ1-1; D might be TRBD1 (5 bases). Trimming removed 7 bases at V and 10 bases at J, with 13 bases between. This CDR3 has 11 residues. Looked up from germline, CDR1 is MNHNY and CDR2 is SVGAGI (reference sequence). CDR3 sequence reads: CASNAGIRAFF. The CDR3 DNA follows: TGTGCCAGCAATGCAGGGATCAGAGCTTTCTTT.

The chain combines TRBV2 with TRBJ1-1; 7 nucleotides agree with TRBD1. Unmatched junction bases numbered 0, after V lost 4 bases and J lost 1 base. Germline V gene lookup returns CDR1 SNHLY and CDR2 FYNNEI. The CDR3 totals 13 residues. The DNA for the CDR3 is TGTGCCAGCAGTGGACAGGGGAACACTGAAGCTTTCTTT. Translation gives CASSGQGNTEAFF.

V is TRBV6-5 and J is TRBJ2-3; 8 bases map to TRBD2. The CDR3 loop spans 14 amino acids. The V segment lost 4 bases and the J segment 3 bases; nucleotides outside the gene matches: 3. Germline V CDR1 and CDR2: MNHEY, SVGAGI. CDR3 in DNA: TGTGCCAGCAGTTTCGGGAGGGGTACAGATACGCAGTATTTT. Protein product: CASSFGRGTDTQYF.

This clone has a handful of counts. This sequence joins TRBV14 and TRBJ2-7, with D maybe TRBD2 (5 bases). CDR1 is SGHDN and CDR2 is FVKESK in the germline V gene. The ends were cut back, 4 bases at V and 6 bases at J, with 10 bases in the middle. The CDR3 runs 12 residues. CDR3 coding DNA: TGTGCCAGCAGCCGAGGACTTGGCGAGCAGTACTTC. Encoded protein: CASSRGLGEQYF.

V gene TRBV6-5 combines with J gene TRBJ2-7; weak D call: TRBD1 (6 bases). The CDR3 sequence is 14 residues long. V lost 10 bases to trimming and J lost 0 bases, with 16 bases between them. Germline values: CDR1 MNHEY, CDR2 SVGAGI. CDR3 DNA: TGTGCCACCATACGCCAAGGGGGCTCCTACGAGCAGTACTTC. This gives the protein CATIRQGGSYEQYF.

The chain combines TRBV10-3 with TRBJ2-4; tentatively, D is TRBD1 (6 bases). The CDR3 totals 14 residues. Germline loops: CDR1 ENHRY, CDR2 SYGVKD. V gave up 3 bases and J gave up 5 bases, with 11 bases separating them. CDR3 DNA: TGTGCCATCAGTGATAGAGAGGGGGAAAACATTCAGTACTTC. This gives the protein CAISDREGENIQYF.

This clone was recorded a few times. J is TRBJ2-7 and V is TRBV7-9; 8 positions match TRBD1. Germline CDR1 reads SEHNR; CDR2 reads FQNEAQ (reference sequence). The J segment lost 4 bases and the V segment lost 3 bases, leaving 5 bases of the junction unmatched. CDR3 length equals 14 residues. The DNA of the CDR3 is TGTGCCAGCAGCTTGGACAGGGTTGAATACGAGCAGTACTTC. Amino acid sequence: CASSLDRVEYEQYF.

In its sample, this clone was seen once. The chain is built from TRBV14 and TRBJ2-1; a possible D gene is TRBD1 (6 bases). The CDR3 consists of 14 residues. Trimming cost V 2 bases and J 5 bases, with 10 bases left between them. Germline V gene lookup returns CDR1 SGHDN and CDR2 FVKESK. CDR3 sequence reads: CASSQSYRDNEQFF. In nucleotides, the CDR3 is TGTGCCAGCAGCCAAAGCTACAGGGACAATGAGCAGTTCTTC.